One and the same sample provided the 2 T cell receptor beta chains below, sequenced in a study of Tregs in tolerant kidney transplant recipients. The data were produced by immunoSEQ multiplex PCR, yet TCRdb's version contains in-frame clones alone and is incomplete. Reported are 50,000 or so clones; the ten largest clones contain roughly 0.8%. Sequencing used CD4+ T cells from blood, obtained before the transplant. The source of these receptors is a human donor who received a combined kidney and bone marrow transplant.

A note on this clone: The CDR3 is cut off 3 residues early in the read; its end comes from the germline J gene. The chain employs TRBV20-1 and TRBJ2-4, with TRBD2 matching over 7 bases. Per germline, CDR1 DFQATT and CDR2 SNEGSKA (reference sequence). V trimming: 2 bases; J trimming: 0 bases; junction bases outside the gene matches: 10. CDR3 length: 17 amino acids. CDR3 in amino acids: CSARPPPGTIAKNIQYF. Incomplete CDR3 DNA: TGCAGTGCTAGACCTCCACCGGGGACTATAGCCAAAAACATT.

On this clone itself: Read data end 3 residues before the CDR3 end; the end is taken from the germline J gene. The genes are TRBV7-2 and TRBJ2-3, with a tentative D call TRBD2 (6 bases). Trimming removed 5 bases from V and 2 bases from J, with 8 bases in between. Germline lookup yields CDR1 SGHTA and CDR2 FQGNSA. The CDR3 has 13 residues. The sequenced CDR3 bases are TGTGCCAGCAGCCGGACTAACACAGATACG. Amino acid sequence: CASSRTNTDT. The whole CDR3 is CASSRTNTDTQYF. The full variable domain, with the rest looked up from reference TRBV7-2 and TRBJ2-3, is GAGVSQSPSNKVTEKGKDVELRCDPISGHTALYWYRQSLGQGLEFLIYFQGNSAPDKSGLPSDRFSAERTGGSVSTLTIQRTQQEDSAVYLCASSRTNTDTQYFGPGTRLTVL.